This TCR beta chain was identified during a study of cytomegalovirus exposure and HLA in healthy donors. Study-level information: HLA-typed donors were the source of approximately 86 million unique TCRs held in an early data release. Notes on the study in general: TCR beta V- and J-gene trimming was later associated with a missense DCLRE1C variant.

Trimming took 4 bases from V and 5 from J; bases not matched to a gene: 4. CDR3 length equals 14 residues. The V gene's germline CDR1 is SGHNT and CDR2 YYREEE (reference sequence). PCR was performed using 60 Vbeta and 13 Jbeta primers. The method was immunoSEQ multiplex PCR; TCRdb's version includes in-frame clones alone and lacks a portion of them. The table includes some 180,000 clones, more than 70% detected once. Turning to this clone: Antigen: not known.

The specimen sequenced was PBMCs. The chain is built from TRBV5-4 and TRBJ1-1; 11 nucleotides match TRBD1. The clonotype comes from a man aged 40-49 years in good health and CMV-seropositive. For the CDR3, the DNA is TGTGCCAGCAGCCCGGGGGACAGGGGGACTGAAGCTTTCTTT. As protein: CASSPGDRGTEAFF.